The sequence of this TCR beta chain was determined in a study of HIV-infected patients and healthy controls. Study-level results: In healthy controls, MAIT alpha CDR3s were common; in HIV+ repertoires, severely depleted.

To note about this clonotype: Its target is unknown. This sequence may be a read error, since a much larger clone differs from it by one base.

Trimming removed 2 bases at V and 7 bases at J, with 11 bases between. This CDR3 is 13 amino acids long. Germline assignment: CDR1 SGHAT and CDR2 FQNNGV. Around 0.5 ug RNA was reverse transcribed with alpha and beta constant-region primers. Each of the alpha and beta chains got its own library through chain-specific third strand synthesis with indices. TCRdb independently ran MiXCR on the 5' RACE reads; one entry per CDR3 protein. This table holds 3,500 to 5,000 distinct CDR3 sequences, 13% found once. Whole blood was used without fractionation, so all unsorted peripheral T cells were included. The sample in question was blood, obtained before antiretroviral therapy. The clonotype comes from an adult with HIV infection. The genes are TRBV11-2 and TRBJ1-2; no firm D call. For the CDR3, the DNA is TGTGCCAGCAGCTTACAGGTGGTCAGTGGCTACACCTTC. Translating it yields CASSLQVVSGYTF.